Shown below are 27 T cell receptor beta chains from a single sample sequenced in a study of T cell repertoires in cytomegalovirus infection. TCRdb itself ran the reads through MiXCR, one entry per CDR3 protein. The table includes approximately 500,000 distinct CDR3 sequences, approximately 15% detected once. The sequenced material came from CD8+ T cells from PBMCs. The receptors originated from a human donor in good health (CMV status not recorded). Some clones in this sample may be carry-over from other donors' samples.

This clonotype has only a few counts. The rearrangement joins TRBV4-2 to TRBJ2-5, with 8 positions matching TRBD2. Per the germline V gene, CDR1 is LGHNA and CDR2 is YNFKEQ. CDR3 size: 17 residues. V lost 1 base and J lost 2; bases outside the gene matches: 9. CDR3 protein: CASSQVGNSGMQETQYF. The CDR3 nucleotides read TGTGCCAGCAGCCAAGTTGGTAATAGCGGGATGCAAGAGACCCAGTACTTC.

In this sample, this clonotype turned up many times. This chain links TRBV6-5 with TRBJ2-3; no reliable D call. This CDR3 has 15 residues. The V end lost 2 bases, the J end lost 0 bases, and 9 bases lay between the germline ends. CDR1 is MNHEY, CDR2 SVGAGI, per germline. CDR3 DNA: TGTGCCAGCAGTTACGGCCCCTACAGCACAGATACGCAGTATTTT. It translates to CASSYGPYSTDTQYF.

The chain is built from TRBV7-6 and TRBJ2-5; possibly TRBD2 for D (7 bases). V gave up 7 bases and J gave up 3 bases, with 24 bases separating them. The germline gives CDR1 SGHVS, CDR2 FNYEAQ. This CDR3 spans 17 amino acids. DNA of the CDR3: TGTGCCAGCATTCGCGAGGGGGAGGGGGAGCAAAAAGAGACCCAGTACTTC. Translated: CASIREGEGEQKETQYF. Looking up the rest from reference TRBV7-6 and TRBJ2-5 gives the full variable domain: GAGVSQSPRYKVTKRGQDVALRCDPISGHVSLYWYRQALGQGPEFLTYFNYEAQQDKSGLPNDRFSAERPEGSISTLTIQRTEQRDSAMYRCASIREGEGEQKETQYFGPGTRLLVL.

This clonotype was found many times. This chain links TRBV28 with TRBJ2-7; no firm D call. V lost 2 bases and J 4 bases, leaving 12 bases between the germline ends. Germline-derived CDR1 and CDR2 are MDHEN and SYDVKM. The CDR3 totals 14 residues. CDR3 sequence (DNA): TGTGCCAGCAGTTTACTGTTGGCCTTTTACGAGCAGTACTTC. Its protein product is CASSLLLAFYEQYF.

This clonotype was detected ten times or more. The rearrangement uses TRBV7-2 and TRBJ2-3, with D perhaps TRBD1 (6 bases). The V gene lost 1 base and the J gene lost 2 bases, with 16 bases spanning the gap. The germline V gene encodes CDR1 SGHTA and CDR2 FQGNSA. The CDR3 loop spans 17 amino acids. The CDR3 DNA reads as TGTGCCAGCAGCTTAGTTTGGTCAGGGGCCAACACAGATACGCAGTATTTT. It yields the protein CASSLVWSGANTDTQYF.

This clonotype has only a few counts. This sequence joins TRBV12-3 or TRBV12-4 and TRBJ1-5; D might be TRBD1 (6 bases). This CDR3 region has 16 residues. The V and J ends lost 6 bases and 2 bases respectively, with 17 bases between them. CDR3 in amino acids: CASSSTDRKGNQPQHF. In nucleotides, the CDR3 is TGTGCCAGCAGCTCAACCGACAGGAAGGGCAATCAGCCCCAGCATTTT.

The chain uses TRBV30 and TRBJ1-1; 11 nucleotides match TRBD1. This CDR3 region has 17 residues. Trimming took 8 bases from V and 2 from J; bases not matched to a gene: 16. Germline lookup yields CDR1 GTSNPN and CDR2 SVGIG (reference sequence). The DNA for the CDR3 is TGTGCCGGCAGCGGGACAGGGGGTTTCACGGGAAACACTGAAGCTTTCTTT. Amino acid sequence: CAGSGTGGFTGNTEAFF.

The CDR3 region is CATSRSTGYRNQPQHF. CDR3 bases: TGTGCCACCAGCAGATCTACAGGGTATAGGAATCAGCCCCAGCATTTT. J is TRBJ1-5 and V is TRBV15, with D perhaps TRBD1 (6 bases). The CDR3 length is 16 residues. The germline gives CDR1 LNHNV, CDR2 YYDKDF (reference sequence). V was clipped by 2 bases and J by 4 bases, with 15 bases between them.

The rearrangement links TRBV6-6 to TRBJ1-2, with a tentative D call TRBD1 (6 bases). The germline CDR1 and CDR2 sequences are MNHNY and SVGAGI (reference sequence). Trimming shortened V by 0 bases and J by 4 bases, and 12 bases separated the two germline ends. This CDR3 has 15 residues. The CDR3 protein is CASSYSKPGAYGYTF. The CDR3 region has the DNA TGTGCCAGCAGTTACTCGAAGCCGGGGGCCTATGGCTACACCTTC.

The sample holds many counts of this clonotype. V is TRBV11-1 and J is TRBJ2-7; no firm D call. Trimming left V 5 bases short and J 3 bases short, with 8 bases between. Germline CDR1 SGHAT, CDR2 FQDESV (reference sequence). This CDR3 is 12 amino acids long. CDR3 coding DNA: TGTGCCAGCAGCCCCGATGACTACGAGCAGTACTTC. It is translated as CASSPDDYEQYF.

This clonotype was counted at least ten times. The J gene is TRBJ1-1, the V gene TRBV7-6, with unresolved D. V was clipped by 4 bases and J by 0 bases, with 6 bases between them. The CDR3 length is 13 residues. From germline, CDR1 is SGHVS and CDR2 FNYEAQ. CDR3 region: CASSSSLNTEAFF. CDR3 DNA sequence: TGTGCCAGCAGCTCATCTTTGAACACTGAAGCTTTCTTT.

This clonotype showed up many times. The chain couples TRBV19 to TRBJ1-1; D not certain. CDR1 is LNHDA, CDR2 SQIVND, per germline (reference sequence). V was pared by 5 bases and J by 1 base, with 11 bases between. The CDR3 is 14 residues long. CDR3 residues: CASSPPTSNTEAFF. As DNA, the CDR3 is TGTGCCAGTAGTCCCCCCACTTCGAACACTGAAGCTTTCTTT.

At least ten counts were recorded for this clonotype. The chain uses TRBV7-2 and TRBJ2-5, with D uncertain. The germline V and J ends were trimmed by 7 bases and 5 bases, with 17 bases remaining between them. The CDR3 is 14 amino acids. CDR1 SGHTA and CDR2 FQGNSA come from the germline V gene. Here the CDR3 reads CASNTVGLYETQYF. For the CDR3, the DNA is TGTGCCAGCAACACAGTTGGCCTATACGAGACCCAGTACTTC. Looking up the rest from reference TRBV7-2 and TRBJ2-5 gives the full variable domain: GAGVSQSPSNKVTEKGKDVELRCDPISGHTALYWYRQSLGQGLEFLIYFQGNSAPDKSGLPSDRFSAERTGGSVSTLTIQRTQQEDSAVYLCASNTVGLYETQYFGPGTRLLVL.

This clonotype was seen a handful of times. The rearrangement joins TRBV20-1 to TRBJ1-1; tentatively, D is TRBD1 (6 bases). CDR1 and CDR2 (germline): DFQATT, SNEGSKA (reference sequence). The CDR3 sequence is 13 residues long. V gave up 4 bases and J gave up 0 bases, with 9 bases separating them. As DNA, the CDR3 is TGCAGTGCTAACAGGGTTGTGAACACTGAAGCTTTCTTT. It is translated as CSANRVVNTEAFF.

The chain has TRBV11-2 and TRBJ1-2; no clear D gene. Germline-derived CDR1 and CDR2 are SGHAT and FQNNGV. The CDR3 is 14 residues long. Trimming cost V 2 bases and J 4 bases, with 11 bases left between them. CDR3 DNA: TGTGCCAGCAGCTTACTCGAGGGAACCTATGGCTACACCTTC. Translating gives CASSLLEGTYGYTF.

This clonotype has ten or more counts. The V gene is TRBV12-3 or TRBV12-4, the J gene TRBJ2-7, with D tentatively TRBD1 or TRBD2 (5 bases each). The length of the CDR3 is 16 residues. The V gene lost 5 bases and the J gene lost 0 bases, with 17 bases spanning the gap. The CDR3, as DNA: TGTGCCAGCAGTCCGTCCTCGGGGCCGAGCTCCTACGAGCAGTACTTC. This gives the protein CASSPSSGPSSYEQYF.

This clonotype showed up just once. This may arise from a read error, as a much more abundant clone is one base away. The chain employs TRBV6-6 and TRBJ1-2; a possible D gene is TRBD1 (6 bases). This CDR3 has 14 residues. Germline CDR1 and CDR2: MNHNY and SVGAGI (reference sequence). The CDR3 reads CASSDSDSRYGYTF. In nucleotides, the CDR3 is TGTGCCAGCAGTGACTCGGACAGTCGGTATGGCTACACCTTC.

This clonotype appeared many times. The chain recombines TRBV6-1 with TRBJ2-1, with TRBD2 matching over 10 bases. CDR1 is MNHNS and CDR2 is SASEGT in the germline V gene. The CDR3 length is 17 residues. Germline trimming cut 4 bases from V and 5 bases from J; bases unmatched to any gene: 11. The DNA of the CDR3 is TGTGCCAGCAGTGCGTTGATCCTAGCGGGGGCGAACAATGAGCAGTTCTTC. Its translation is CASSALILAGANNEQFF.

This clonotype was seen many times. V and J are TRBV7-9 and TRBJ2-2; D is ambiguous. The ends were cut back, 1 base at V and 1 base at J, with 10 bases in the middle. Germline V gene lookup returns CDR1 SEHNR and CDR2 FQNEAQ (reference sequence). This CDR3 comprises 16 residues. DNA for the CDR3: TGTGCCAGCAGCTTAGGGGCCAGGAGGAACACCGGGGAGCTGTTTTTT. Amino acids: CASSLGARRNTGELFF.

The table lists this clonotype with a few counts. V and J are TRBV27 and TRBJ2-7; tentatively, D is TRBD1 (5 bases). The length of the CDR3 is 15 residues. V was cut by 1 base and J by 4 bases, with 14 bases left in between. Per germline, CDR1 MNHEY and CDR2 SMNVEV (reference sequence). This CDR3 reads CASSLLWGTVYEQYF. CDR3 nucleotide sequence: TGTGCCAGCAGTTTATTGTGGGGCACTGTTTACGAGCAGTACTTC.

At least ten counts were recorded for this clonotype. The V gene is TRBV7-9, the J gene TRBJ2-7, with 10 bases lining up with TRBD1. CDR3 length equals 14 residues. Germline V CDR1 and CDR2: SEHNR, FQNEAQ (reference sequence). V lost 4 bases and J lost 5; bases outside the gene matches: 5. The CDR3 spells CASSSTGGLNEQYF. As DNA, the CDR3 is TGTGCCAGCAGCTCGACAGGGGGCCTAAACGAGCAGTACTTC.

This rearrangement joins TRBV4-2 to TRBJ1-2; no reliable D call. The ends were cut back, 0 bases at V and 3 bases at J, with 11 bases in the middle. The CDR3 extends over 15 amino acids. Per germline, CDR1 LGHNA and CDR2 YNFKEQ. The CDR3 loop is CASSQEANIDYGYTF. In nucleotides, the CDR3 is TGTGCCAGCAGCCAAGAAGCCAATATCGACTATGGCTACACCTTC.

Many counts were recorded for this clonotype. The chain joins TRBV6-6 to TRBJ1-1; D possibly corresponds to TRBD1 (5 bases). The CDR3 consists of 16 residues. Germline CDR1 MNHNY, CDR2 SVGAGI (reference sequence). V lost 4 bases and J lost 0, with 15 bases in between. CDR3 sequence (DNA): TGTGCCAGCAGTTTCCCGGGGGGGGTTATGAACACTGAAGCTTTCTTT. Its protein product is CASSFPGGVMNTEAFF.

This chain connects TRBV5-6 to TRBJ2-3, with 13 bases matching TRBD2. The germline gives CDR1 SGHDT, CDR2 YYEEEE. This CDR3 is 20 amino acids long. V lost 4 bases and J lost 0; bases outside the gene matches: 14. The CDR3 reads CASSPRTSGRGLMSTDTQYF. CDR3 nucleotides: TGTGCCAGCAGCCCAAGGACTAGCGGGAGAGGCCTTATGAGCACAGATACGCAGTATTTT.

CDR3 sequence reads: CATSRARDLLNTGELFF. The CDR3 coding sequence is TGTGCCACCAGCAGAGCCAGGGACCTACTTAACACCGGGGAGCTGTTTTTT. The rearrangement joins TRBV15 to TRBJ2-2; TRBD1 or TRBD2 may be the D gene (5 bases each). Germline V gene data show CDR1 as LNHNV and CDR2 as YYDKDF (reference sequence). V was trimmed by 1 base and J by 2 bases, leaving 14 bases between them. CDR3 length: 17 amino acids.

This clonotype turned up a few times. The rearrangement links TRBV7-9 to TRBJ1-2; perhaps TRBD1 as D (5 bases). V was shortened by 3 bases and J by 3 bases, with 11 bases between the two germline ends. CDR3 length: 14 amino acids. Germline-derived CDR1 and CDR2 are SEHNR and FQNEAQ (reference sequence). For the CDR3, the DNA is TGTGCCAGCAGCTTCCCTCGGGGGGACTATGGCTACACCTTC. Encoded protein: CASSFPRGDYGYTF.

The chain couples TRBV5-8 to TRBJ1-3; the D gene is possibly TRBD1 (5 bases). Germline V gives CDR1 SGHTS, CDR2 YDEGEE. V lost 0 bases to trimming and J lost 2 bases, with 9 bases between them. The CDR3 totals 15 residues. As DNA, the CDR3 is TGTGCCAGCAGCTTGGAGGGGCTAGCTGGAAACACCATATATTTT. The encoded protein is CASSLEGLAGNTIYF.